The 32 T cell receptor beta chains in this list originate from one sample, sequenced in a study of cytomegalovirus exposure and HLA in healthy donors. The method was immunoSEQ multiplex PCR; TCRdb's version includes in-frame clones alone and lacks a portion of them. The table lists some 80,000 clones, roughly 94% of them singletons. The sequencing sample was made of PBMCs. These receptors were obtained from a woman between 18 and 29 years old in good health and CMV-seronegative.

A word on this clone: One junction end does not reproduce the germline sequence, and a read error may be involved. The chain has TRBV25-1 and TRBJ1-3; D gene uncertain. The CDR3 spans 12 residues. In germline, CDR1 is MGHDK, CDR2 SYGVNS. In DNA, the CDR3 is TGTGCCAGCAGTGAACTAGGAAGCACCATATATTTT. This sequence encodes CASSELGSTIYF.

V is TRBV27 and J is TRBJ1-3; TRBD1 aligns across 7 bases. The CDR3 spans 14 residues. V dropped 3 bases and J dropped 8; count of bases not matched to a gene: 7. CDR1 and CDR2 (germline): MNHEY, SMNVEV (reference sequence). The DNA for the CDR3 is TGTGCCAGCAGTTTGGGCAGGGGGAGTGACACCATATATTTT. This sequence encodes CASSLGRGSDTIYF.

V and J are TRBV10-3 and TRBJ1-1, with unresolved D. Germline V gene sequence: CDR1 ENHRY, CDR2 SYGVKD. V shed 5 bases and J shed 8 bases, with 12 bases lying between them. The CDR3 is 12 residues long. The CDR3 is CAISFLGTEAFF. DNA for the CDR3: TGTGCCATCAGTTTCCTTGGTACAGAAGCTTTCTTT.

The CDR3 nucleotides are TGTGCCAGCAGCATTAGCGGGAGCTCGTACGAGCAGTACTTC. Protein: CASSISGSSYEQYF. The chain uses TRBV5-4 and TRBJ2-7; 9 positions match TRBD2. The CDR3 length is 14 residues. Unmatched junction bases numbered 6, after V lost 4 bases and J lost 4 bases. The germline V gene has CDR1 SGHNT and CDR2 YYREEE (reference sequence).

This chain joins TRBV27 and TRBJ1-5; 10 nucleotides match TRBD1. This CDR3 has 13 amino acids. Looked up from germline, CDR1 is MNHEY and CDR2 is SMNVEV (reference sequence). The junction had 3 bases not matched to a gene; V was cut back by 6 bases and J by 7 bases. CDR3 coding DNA: TGTGCCAGCAGCCGGGACAGGGGACAGCCCCAGCATTTT. This codes for CASSRDRGQPQHF.

On this clone: This sample includes further DNA sequences coding for the same CDR3. The chain links TRBV11-2 to TRBJ1-1; perhaps TRBD1 as D (5 bases). CDR1 and CDR2 (germline): SGHAT, FQNNGV. V lost 1 base and J 1 base, leaving 13 bases between the germline ends. The length of the CDR3 is 16 residues. The CDR3 coding sequence is TGTGCCAGCAGCTTAGGCCTGGGGGGTAGGAACACTGAAGCTTTCTTT. Translated, it gives CASSLGLGGRNTEAFF.

The chain recombines TRBV9 with TRBJ1-3; D gene uncertain. The CDR3 extends over 16 amino acids. V shed 0 bases and J shed 0 bases, with 10 bases lying between them. Germline CDR1 reads SGDLS; CDR2 reads YYNGEE. The CDR3 nucleotides read TGTGCCAGCAGCGTAGCTCCTGCGTACTCTGGAAACACCATATATTTT. Encoded protein: CASSVAPAYSGNTIYF.

The V gene is TRBV7-2, the J gene TRBJ2-1; 7 nucleotides align to TRBD1. The CDR3 covers 15 residues. V lost 5 bases, J lost 7 bases, and 11 bases stayed unmatched. CDR1 is SGHTA, CDR2 FQGNSA, per germline. The CDR3 sequence: CASSANRGNSNEQFF. Here the CDR3 DNA reads TGTGCCAGCAGCGCCAACAGGGGTAATTCGAATGAGCAGTTCTTC.

V gene TRBV15 combines with J gene TRBJ2-1; 10 nucleotides agree with TRBD2. Germline CDR1 LNHNV, CDR2 YYDKDF (reference sequence). This CDR3 comprises 16 residues. V lost 5 bases and J lost 2; bases outside the gene matches: 6. The CDR3 region is CATSPRLAGTYNEQFF. The CDR3 DNA reads TGTGCCACCAGCCCACGACTAGCGGGCACCTACAATGAGCAGTTCTTC.

The chain uses TRBV5-1 and TRBJ2-5; D perhaps matches TRBD2 (7 bases). The germline CDR1 and CDR2 sequences are SGHRS and YFSETQ. V shed 7 bases and J shed 5 bases, with 21 bases lying between them. The CDR3 sequence is 15 residues long. CDR3 nucleotide sequence: TGCGCCAGCGGGGGACCCTGGGGGGGGCAGGAGACCCAGTACTTC. Its translation: CASGGPWGGQETQYF.

The chain carries TRBV2 and TRBJ2-5; TRBD1 might be the D (6 bases). The CDR3 covers 11 residues. Germline V gene sequence: CDR1 SNHLY, CDR2 FYNNEI. Between the trimmed V and J ends, which lost 7 bases and 7 bases, there was a span of 10 bases. CDR3 in amino acids: CASIGGWTQYF. The DNA for the CDR3 is TGTGCCAGCATAGGGGGATGGACCCAGTACTTC.

V and J are TRBV7-8 and TRBJ1-1; D may be TRBD1 (6 bases). The CDR3 consists of 15 residues. Germline V gene lookup returns CDR1 SGHVS and CDR2 FQNEAQ. The V end lost 5 bases, the J end lost 5 bases, and 18 bases lay between the germline ends. The CDR3 loop is CASSPQSRGETEAFF. The CDR3 DNA is TGTGCCAGCAGCCCCCAGAGCAGGGGAGAAACTGAAGCTTTCTTT.

This rearrangement joins TRBV7-8 to TRBJ1-3; D uncertain. The CDR3 is 12 amino acids. V dropped 5 bases and J dropped 7 bases, with 9 bases sitting between them. CDR1 is SGHVS and CDR2 is FQNEAQ in the germline V gene. As DNA, the CDR3 is TGTGCCAGCAGCCCCCGAGGGAACACCATATATTTT. The encoded protein is CASSPRGNTIYF.

The V gene is TRBV28, the J gene TRBJ1-5; TRBD1 might be the D (5 bases). V dropped 5 bases and J dropped 3 bases, with 14 bases sitting between them. The CDR3 contains 15 residues. CDR1 is MDHEN and CDR2 is SYDVKM in the germline V gene. CDR3 DNA sequence: TGTGCCAGCAGTCTACAGGATATCCCCAATCAGCCCCAGCATTTT. Protein product: CASSLQDIPNQPQHF. Full variable domain (remainder filled in from reference TRBV28 and TRBJ1-5): DVKVTQSSRYLVKRTGEKVFLECVQDMDHENMFWYRQDPGLGLRLIYFSYDVKMKEKGDIPEGYSVSREKKERFSLILESASTNQTSMYLCASSLQDIPNQPQHFGDGTRLSIL.

This clone was seen many times. The CDR3: CASGEQPQHF. CDR3 sequence (DNA): TGTGCCAGCGGAGAACAGCCCCAGCATTTT. The chain recombines TRBV28 with TRBJ1-5, with D hard to call. Germline CDR1 and CDR2: MDHEN and SYDVKM. The CDR3 runs 10 residues. Between the trimmed V and J ends, which lost 8 bases and 7 bases, there was a span of 6 bases.

The chain is built from TRBV6-1 and TRBJ2-1, with 9 nucleotides matching TRBD2. Germline V gene data show CDR1 as MNHNS and CDR2 as SASEGT. After removal of 2 bases from V and 6 bases from J, the junction contained 5 bases not matched to a gene. There are 15 residues in the CDR3. Written as DNA, the CDR3 is TGTGCCAGCAGTGAACTGCGGGGGGGAGGCAATGAGCAGTTCTTC. Translation: CASSELRGGGNEQFF.

The rearrangement uses TRBV2 and TRBJ2-5; D might be TRBD2 (5 bases). The germline V gene encodes CDR1 SNHLY and CDR2 FYNNEI. Trimming left V 9 bases short and J 4 bases short, with 30 bases between. The CDR3 totals 18 residues. CDR3 loop: CASLPSPFSVMNTETQYF. The CDR3 DNA reads TGTGCCAGTCTCCCGTCGCCTTTTAGCGTGATGAATACAGAGACCCAGTACTTC.

The chain links TRBV6-6 to TRBJ1-2; possibly TRBD1 for D (6 bases). In germline, CDR1 is MNHNY, CDR2 SVGAGI (reference sequence). Between the trimmed V and J ends, which lost 3 bases and 6 bases, there was a span of 17 bases. The CDR3 is made up of 15 amino acids. The CDR3 region has the DNA TGTGCCAGCAGTTATATGGGACATGCTTCAAATGGCTACACCTTC. As protein: CASSYMGHASNGYTF.

The chain uses TRBV11-3 and TRBJ2-3, with unresolved D. Germline CDR1 and CDR2: SGHNT and YENEEA. Trimming took off 5 bases at V and 8 bases at J, with 20 bases between the two ends. CDR3 size: 15 residues. The CDR3 region is CASSPPSAGMGTQYF. CDR3 coding DNA: TGTGCCAGCAGCCCCCCGTCTGCAGGCATGGGTACGCAGTATTTT. The full variable domain, completed using reference TRBV11-3 and TRBJ2-3, is EAGVVQSPRYKIIEKKQPVAFWCNPISGHNTLYWYLQNLGQGPELLIRYENEEAVDDSQLPKDRFSAERLKGVDSTLKIQPAELGDSAVYLCASSPPSAGMGTQYFGPGTRLTVL.

This clone was observed once. The chain uses TRBV18 and TRBJ1-1; 8 bases line up with TRBD1. After removal of 3 bases from V and 1 base from J, the junction contained 10 bases not matched to a gene. There are 17 residues in the CDR3. Looked up from germline, CDR1 is KGHSH and CDR2 is LQKENI. CDR3 protein: CASSPRLTGTGNTEAFF. The CDR3 coding sequence is TGTGCCAGCTCACCGAGACTCACCGGGACAGGGAACACTGAAGCTTTCTTT.

This clone was detected once. DNA for the CDR3: TGTGCCAGCAGCTCTAGCGGACTCCGTTACGAGCAGTACTTC. Translation gives CASSSSGLRYEQYF. The V and J genes are TRBV6-1 and TRBJ2-7; 7 bases are a match to TRBD2. Germline CDR1 is MNHNS and CDR2 is SASEGT. The CDR3 sequence is 14 residues long. The junction had 9 bases not matched to a gene; V was cut back by 6 bases and J by 4 bases.

The rearrangement joins TRBV29-1 to TRBJ1-1; 11 bases match TRBD1. The V segment lost 7 bases and the J segment 5 bases; nucleotides outside the gene matches: 6. CDR3 length: 13 residues. Germline V lookup: CDR1 SQVTM, CDR2 ANQGSEA. The CDR3 reads CSADRDRGTEAFF. In DNA, the CDR3 is TGCAGCGCTGACCGGGACAGGGGGACTGAAGCTTTCTTT.

CDR3 DNA sequence: TGTGCCAGTAGTATAGGACAGGGCTTATATATCGGGGAGCTGTTTTTT. Encoded protein: CASSIGQGLYIGELFF. This chain uses TRBV19 with TRBJ2-2; TRBD1 matches at 7 bases. The CDR3 consists of 16 residues. V trimming: 1 base; J trimming: 7 bases; junction bases outside the gene matches: 9. Germline CDR1 reads LNHDA; CDR2 reads SQIVND (reference sequence). Using reference TRBV19 and TRBJ2-2 for the parts outside the CDR3, the full variable domain is DGGITQSPKYLFRKEGQNVTLSCEQNLNHDAMYWYRQDPGQGLRLIYYSQIVNDFQKGDIAEGYSVSREKKESFPLTVTSAQKNPTAFYLCASSIGQGLYIGELFFGEGSRLTVL.

CDR3 in amino acids: CASSPREGASPLHF. CDR3 DNA: TGTGCCAGCAGCCCCCGGGAGGGGGCTTCACCCCTCCACTTT. The gene calls are TRBV7-7 and TRBJ1-6; the match to TRBD1 covers 7 bases. The CDR3 is 14 residues long. The V gene's germline CDR1 is SSHAT and CDR2 FNYEAQ (reference sequence). The V segment lost 5 bases and the J segment 9 bases; nucleotides outside the gene matches: 7. The whole variable domain, remainder taken from reference TRBV7-7 and TRBJ1-6, is GAGVSQSPRYKVTKRGQDVTLRCDPISSHATLYWYQQALGQGPEFLTYFNYEAQPDKSGLPSDRFSAERPEGSISTLTIQRTEQRDSAMYRCASSPREGASPLHFGNGTRLTVT.

This chain joins TRBV2 and TRBJ2-2; TRBD2 is a possible D gene (6 bases). V dropped 9 bases and J dropped 7 bases, with 12 bases sitting between them. The CDR3 runs to 12 residues. The germline V gene encodes CDR1 SNHLY and CDR2 FYNNEI. CDR3 sequence (DNA): TGTGCCAGAACGGGGAGGAACGGGGAGCTGTTTTTT. Translating it yields CARTGRNGELFF.

The chain couples TRBV9 to TRBJ2-7; D is perhaps TRBD1 (6 bases). This CDR3 contains 14 residues. CDR1 SGDLS and CDR2 YYNGEE come from the germline V gene. V lost 0 bases, J lost 3 bases, and 10 bases lay in between. The CDR3 DNA sequence: TGTGCCAGCAGCGTAGAACAGGGTGGCTACGAGCAGTACTTC. Its protein product is CASSVEQGGYEQYF.

The rearrangement uses TRBV6-1 and TRBJ2-1; the D gene is possibly TRBD2 (5 bases). This CDR3 comprises 13 residues. The germline CDR1 and CDR2 sequences are MNHNS and SASEGT. V lost 3 bases and J 13 bases, leaving 16 bases between the germline ends. The CDR3 region is CASSEGFRRIQFF. DNA of the CDR3: TGTGCCAGCAGTGAGGGGTTTCGGAGGATCCAGTTCTTC.

This sequence joins TRBV7-9 and TRBJ2-7, with 7 bases that match TRBD1. The trim removed 4 bases at V and 1 base at J, leaving 7 bases unmatched. There are 15 residues in the CDR3. CDR1 and CDR2 (germline): SEHNR, FQNEAQ (reference sequence). Written as DNA, the CDR3 is TGTGCCAGCAGCTCCCGGGACAGAAAATCCTACGAGCAGTACTTC. It translates to CASSSRDRKSYEQYF.

J is TRBJ1-2 and V is TRBV28, with 7 bases lining up with TRBD1. The CDR3 is 15 residues long. J lost 0 bases, V lost 5 bases, and 6 bases had no gene match. CDR1 and CDR2 from the germline V gene are MDHEN and SYDVKM. The CDR3 here is CASSTSGTANYGYTF. The CDR3 DNA follows: TGTGCCAGCAGTACCTCCGGGACAGCTAACTATGGCTACACCTTC.

The rearrangement links TRBV5-4 to TRBJ1-2; maybe TRBD1 (5 bases). Germline lookup yields CDR1 SGHNT and CDR2 YYREEE (reference sequence). The CDR3 has 13 residues. V lost 1 base to trimming and J lost 4 bases, with 8 bases between them. Here the CDR3 reads CASSLRQLYGYTF. Here the CDR3 DNA reads TGTGCCAGCAGCTTGAGACAGCTCTATGGCTACACCTTC.

CDR3 protein: CASRTGTGGIDTEAFF. The CDR3 nucleotides are TGTGCCAGCAGGACCGGGACAGGGGGCATAGACACTGAAGCTTTCTTT. The chain recombines TRBV2 with TRBJ1-1; TRBD1 matches 12 bases. Germline lookup yields CDR1 SNHLY and CDR2 FYNNEI. V trimming: 6 bases; J trimming: 3 bases; junction bases outside the gene matches: 8. The CDR3 contains 16 residues.

This chain joins TRBV5-1 and TRBJ1-1; 11 nucleotides align to TRBD1. The CDR3 runs to 18 residues. Germline V gives CDR1 SGHRS, CDR2 YFSETQ. V lost 2 bases and J lost 0; bases outside the gene matches: 9. CDR3: CASSFWGTGGGVNTEAFF. CDR3 nucleotides: TGCGCCAGCAGCTTTTGGGGGACAGGGGGAGGGGTGAACACTGAAGCTTTCTTT.